This T cell receptor beta chain was recovered during a study of cytomegalovirus exposure and HLA in healthy donors. General study results and limits: A later analysis associated some 16,000 TCR beta sequences with HLA alleles at a 0.05 false discovery rate. Most CMV-associated TCR beta chains appeared HLA-restricted in a later analysis. Being productive about 90% or about 30% of the time was typical of most TCR beta V segments in an earlier analysis. Among TCR beta chains, those listed as cytomegalovirus-associated numbered about 160.

For this clone: Its target is not known.

PCR involved 60 Vbeta and 13 Jbeta primers. Produced via immunoSEQ multiplex PCR; TCRdb's table is partial and in-frame only. The sample lists approximately 170,000 clones, around 80% occurring once. The sequenced material came from PBMCs. This TCR was recovered from a woman aged 45-65 years in good health and CMV-seropositive.

Here the CDR3 reads CASSQGAGWNQPQHF. The CDR3 DNA reads TGCGCCAGCAGCCAAGGGGCAGGCTGGAATCAGCCCCAGCATTTT. The genes are TRBV4-1 and TRBJ1-5; D remains ambiguous. This CDR3 region has 15 residues. V lost 1 base, J lost 4 bases, and 11 bases lay in between. Per the germline V gene, CDR1 is MGHRA and CDR2 is YSYEKL.